This T cell receptor beta chain came from a study of vaccination and CD4 T cells after COVID-19. Treatment here: roughly 11-day PBMC culture with coronavirus spike peptide pools or control peptides (ViraFEST assay). The unexposed donor's CD4+ T cells were collected before the COVID-19 pandemic (2011-2018). Cells received half-medium changes with fresh IL-2 medium on days 3 and 7. Regarding this clonotype: Its antigen is currently unknown.

The Oncomine TCR Beta short-read assay sequenced DNA from cultured CD4+ T cells. A single record per CDR3 protein comes from TCRdb applying MiXCR to the PCR reads. In the table there are about 9,000 distinct CDR3 sequences, roughly 50% of which are singletons. The CDR3 has 18 residues. The V and J ends lost 0 bases and 2 bases, in that order; junction bases with no gene match: 12. Germline V gene lookup returns CDR1 MGHRA and CDR2 YSYEKL. The clonotype originates from a human donor in good health. V is TRBV4-1 and J is TRBJ1-1, with 7 nucleotides matching TRBD1. Sequencing was done on a sample of CD4+ T cells from blood, cultured in vitro. CDR3 amino acids: CASSQEGQYNGPNTEAFF. DNA of the CDR3: TGCGCCAGCAGCCAAGAGGGACAGTATAACGGACCTAACACTGAAGCTTTCTTT.